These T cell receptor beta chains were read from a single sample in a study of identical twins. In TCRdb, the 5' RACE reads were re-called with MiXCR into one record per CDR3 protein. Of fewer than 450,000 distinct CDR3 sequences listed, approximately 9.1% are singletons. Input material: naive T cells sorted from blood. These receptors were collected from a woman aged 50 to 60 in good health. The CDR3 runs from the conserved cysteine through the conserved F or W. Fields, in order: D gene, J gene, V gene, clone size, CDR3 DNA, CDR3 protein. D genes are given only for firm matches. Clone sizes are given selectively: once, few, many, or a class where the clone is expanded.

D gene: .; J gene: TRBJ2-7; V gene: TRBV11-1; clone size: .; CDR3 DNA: TGTGCCAGCAGCACCTTGAACAGAAACTCCTACGAGCAGTACTTC; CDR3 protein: CASSTLNRNSYEQYF
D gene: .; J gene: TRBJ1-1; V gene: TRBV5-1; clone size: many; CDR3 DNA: TGCGCCAGCAGCTTGGCACAGCGGGGGAGCACTGAAGCTTTCTTT; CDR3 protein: CASSLAQRGSTEAFF
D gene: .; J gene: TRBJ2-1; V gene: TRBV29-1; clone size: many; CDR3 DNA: TGCAGCGCCGTGAGAACTTTAGACAGTGAGCAGTTCTTC; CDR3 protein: CSAVRTLDSEQFF
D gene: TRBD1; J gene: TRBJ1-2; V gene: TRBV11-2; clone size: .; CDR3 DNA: TGTGCCAGCAGCTCAATAAGACAGGGGGCCGCGAGTGGCTACACCTTC; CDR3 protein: CASSSIRQGAASGYTF
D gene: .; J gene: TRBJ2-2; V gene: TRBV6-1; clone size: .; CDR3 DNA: TGTGCCAGCAGTGACCCACTCGTGGCCGGGGAGCTGTTTTTT; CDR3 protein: CASSDPLVAGELFF
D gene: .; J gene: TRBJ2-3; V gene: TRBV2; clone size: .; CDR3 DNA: TGTGCCAGCAGTGGGTTGGCGGTCAGCACCACAGATACGCAGTATTTT; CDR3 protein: CASSGLAVSTTDTQYF
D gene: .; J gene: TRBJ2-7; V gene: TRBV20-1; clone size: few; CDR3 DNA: TGCAGCGCTACATACAGACAGGAGCAGTACTTC; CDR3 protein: CSATYRQEQYF
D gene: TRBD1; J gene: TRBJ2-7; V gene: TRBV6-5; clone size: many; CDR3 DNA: TGTGCCAGCAGTTACGGGACAGGTAGCCCTTACGAGCAGTACTTC; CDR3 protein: CASSYGTGSPYEQYF
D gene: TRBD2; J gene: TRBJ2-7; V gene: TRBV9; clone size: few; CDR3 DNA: TGTGCCAGCAGCGTAGAGACTAGCGGGTTAGAAGAGCAGTACTTC; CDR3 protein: CASSVETSGLEEQYF
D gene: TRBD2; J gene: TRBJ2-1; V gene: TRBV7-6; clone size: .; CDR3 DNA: TGTGCCAGCAGCTTAGAGGCGGGAGCCCCTACGGATGAGCAGTTCTTC; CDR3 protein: CASSLEAGAPTDEQFF
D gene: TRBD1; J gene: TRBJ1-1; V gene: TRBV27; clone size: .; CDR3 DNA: TGTGCCAGCAGTTTCAGCCGGGACAGGGGGCTTGGCACTGAAGCTTTCTTT; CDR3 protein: CASSFSRDRGLGTEAFF
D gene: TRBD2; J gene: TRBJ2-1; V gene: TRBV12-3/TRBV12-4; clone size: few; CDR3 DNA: TGTGCCAGCAGTTTAGGCGGGAGGGGGGTTGAGCAGTTCTTC; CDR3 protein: CASSLGGRGVEQFF
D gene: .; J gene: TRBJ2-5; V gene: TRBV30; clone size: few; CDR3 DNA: TGTGCCTGCTCCCCGGCCAGGGAGACCCAGTACTTC; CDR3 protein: CACSPARETQYF
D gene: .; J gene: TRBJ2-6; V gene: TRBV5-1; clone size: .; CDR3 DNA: TGCGCCAGCAGCTGGGCCGCTAGGAAGCCTACGGACTCTGGGGCCAACGTCCTGACTTTC; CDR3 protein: CASSWAARKPTDSGANVLTF
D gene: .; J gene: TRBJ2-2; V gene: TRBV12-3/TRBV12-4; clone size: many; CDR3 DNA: TGTGCCAGCAGTTTAGGCCTAACAGGCGGGGAGCTGTTTTTT; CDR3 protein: CASSLGLTGGELFF
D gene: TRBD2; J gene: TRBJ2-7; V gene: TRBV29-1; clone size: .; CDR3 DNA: TGCAGCGTTGCGAGCCGGCTAGCGGACTACGAGCAGTACTTC; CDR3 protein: CSVASRLADYEQYF
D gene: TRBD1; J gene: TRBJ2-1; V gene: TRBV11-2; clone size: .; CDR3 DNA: TGTGCCAGCAGCTGGCAAGAATGGACAGGGTCGGATGAGCAGTTCTTC; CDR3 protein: CASSWQEWTGSDEQFF
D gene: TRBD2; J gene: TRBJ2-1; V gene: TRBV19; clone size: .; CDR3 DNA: TGTGCCAGTAGTGCAGTGGGACTAGCGGTAAACAATGAGCAGTTCTTC; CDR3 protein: CASSAVGLAVNNEQFF
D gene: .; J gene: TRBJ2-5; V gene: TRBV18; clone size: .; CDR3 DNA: TGTGCCAGCTCACCTAGCCCGGGAGAGACCCAGTACTTC; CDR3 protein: CASSPSPGETQYF
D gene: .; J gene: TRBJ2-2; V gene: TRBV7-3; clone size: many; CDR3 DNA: TGTGCCAGCAGCTCCACAGGAGCCGGGGAGCTGTTTTTT; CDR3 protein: CASSSTGAGELFF
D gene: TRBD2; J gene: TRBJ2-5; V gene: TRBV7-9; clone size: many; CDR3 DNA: TGTGCCAGCAGCTCCGGGACTAGCGGGATTTTAAAGACCCAGTACTTC; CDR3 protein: CASSSGTSGILKTQYF
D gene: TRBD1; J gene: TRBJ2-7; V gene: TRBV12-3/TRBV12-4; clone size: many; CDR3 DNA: TGTGCCAGCAGTCCCGGGACAGTTTCCTACGAGCAGTACTTC; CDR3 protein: CASSPGTVSYEQYF
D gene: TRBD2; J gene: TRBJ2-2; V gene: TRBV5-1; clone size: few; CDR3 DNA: TGCGCCAGCAGCTTGCTCCCGACTAGCGGGAAACCTCCGAACACCTGGGAGCTGTTTTTT; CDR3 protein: CASSLLPTSGKPPNTWELFF
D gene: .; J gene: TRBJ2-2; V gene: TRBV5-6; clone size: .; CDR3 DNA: TGTGCCAGCAGCTTGGAGCTAGCTTTCTCAGAAGGGGAGCTGTTTTTT; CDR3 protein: CASSLELAFSEGELFF
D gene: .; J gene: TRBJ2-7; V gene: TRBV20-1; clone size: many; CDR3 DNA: TGCAGTGCCAGTAGAAGTTACGAGCAGTACTTC; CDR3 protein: CSASRSYEQYF
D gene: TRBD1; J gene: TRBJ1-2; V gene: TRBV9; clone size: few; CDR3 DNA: TGTGCCAGCAGCGTAGGACAGGGTGGTGATGGCTACACCTTC; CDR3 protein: CASSVGQGGDGYTF
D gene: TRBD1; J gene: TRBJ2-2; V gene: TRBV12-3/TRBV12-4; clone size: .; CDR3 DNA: TGTGCCAGCAGCCCGGGGACAGGGGAATCCGGGGAGCTGTTTTTT; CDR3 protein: CASSPGTGESGELFF
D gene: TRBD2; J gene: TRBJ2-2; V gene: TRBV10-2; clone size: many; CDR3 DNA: TGCGCCATCCGGGGACTAGCCTCGACCGGGGAGCTGTTTTTT; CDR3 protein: CAIRGLASTGELFF
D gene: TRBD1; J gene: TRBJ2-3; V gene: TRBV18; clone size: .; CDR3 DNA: TGTGCCAGCTCACTTACGACAGGGCCAGATACGCAGTATTTT; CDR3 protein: CASSLTTGPDTQYF
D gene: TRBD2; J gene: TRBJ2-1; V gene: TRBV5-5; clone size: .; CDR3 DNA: TGTGCCAGCAGCCAACCCCTTGGCGGGAGAAATGAGCAGTTCTTC; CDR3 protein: CASSQPLGGRNEQFF
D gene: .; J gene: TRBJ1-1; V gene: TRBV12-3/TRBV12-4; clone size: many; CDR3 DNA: TGTGCCAGCAGTTTACATAGGAGGGGGGGGCAAGGAGCTTTCTTT; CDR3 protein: CASSLHRRGGQGAFF
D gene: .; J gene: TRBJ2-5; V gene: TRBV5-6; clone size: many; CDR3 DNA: TGTGCCAGCAGCAAAAGGACAGCCCGGGGGGCCCAGTACTTC; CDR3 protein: CASSKRTARGAQYF
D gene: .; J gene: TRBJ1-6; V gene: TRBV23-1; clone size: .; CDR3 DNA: TGCGCCAGCAGGCCGGATCCTTCACCCCTCCACTTT; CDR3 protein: CASRPDPSPLHF
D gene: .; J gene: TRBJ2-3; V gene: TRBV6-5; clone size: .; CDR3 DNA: TGTGCCAGCAGTCCCCGGGGAGGAATGACCGCAGATACGCAGTATTTT; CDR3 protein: CASSPRGGMTADTQYF
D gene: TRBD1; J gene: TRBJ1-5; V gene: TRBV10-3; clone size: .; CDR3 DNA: TGTGCCATCAGGGGGACAGGCAATCAGCCCCAGCATTTT; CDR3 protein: CAIRGTGNQPQHF
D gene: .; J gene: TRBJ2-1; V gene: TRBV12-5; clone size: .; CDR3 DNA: TGTGCTAGTGGTTTGGTTCTGGTCAGGGCCCCTCGTGAGCAGTTCTTC; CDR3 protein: CASGLVLVRAPREQFF
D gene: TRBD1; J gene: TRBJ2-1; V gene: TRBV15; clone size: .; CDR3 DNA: TGTGCCACCAGCAGAGATCGGGGACAGGGGTTCGATGAGCAGTTCTTC; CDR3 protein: CATSRDRGQGFDEQFF
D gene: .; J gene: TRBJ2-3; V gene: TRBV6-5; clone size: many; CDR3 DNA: TGTGCCAGCAGTACGGGACGGCCCCCAGATACGCAGTATTTT; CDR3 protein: CASSTGRPPDTQYF
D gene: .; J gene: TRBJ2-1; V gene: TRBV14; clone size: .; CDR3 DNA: TGTGCCAGCAGCCAAGAGTTTGACAATGAGCAGTTCTTC; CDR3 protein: CASSQEFDNEQFF
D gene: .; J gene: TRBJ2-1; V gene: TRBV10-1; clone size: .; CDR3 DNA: TGCGCCAGCAGTGGTGGGGCACCCTACAATGAGCAGTTCTTC; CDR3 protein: CASSGGAPYNEQFF
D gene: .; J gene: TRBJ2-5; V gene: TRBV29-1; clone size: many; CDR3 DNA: TGCAGCGTTGCCGGGCAGGGTGGTCAAGAGACCCAGTACTTC; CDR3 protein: CSVAGQGGQETQYF
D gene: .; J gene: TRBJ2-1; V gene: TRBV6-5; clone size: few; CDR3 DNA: TGTGCCAGCAGTTACGGGGCGAGCTCCTACAATGAGCAGTTCTTC; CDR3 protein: CASSYGASSYNEQFF
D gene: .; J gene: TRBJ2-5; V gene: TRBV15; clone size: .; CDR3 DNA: TGTGCCACCAGCAGAGGGGCTCAAGAGACCCAGTACTTC; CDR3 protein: CATSRGAQETQYF
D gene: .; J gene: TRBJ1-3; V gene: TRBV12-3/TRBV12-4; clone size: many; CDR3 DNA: TGTGCCAGCACTTTCCGTCGGAACACCATATATTTT; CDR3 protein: CASTFRRNTIYF
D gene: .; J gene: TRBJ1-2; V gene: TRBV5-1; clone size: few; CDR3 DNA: TGCGCCAGCAGCTTGTCGACAGGTCAGAATGGCTACACCTTC; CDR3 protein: CASSLSTGQNGYTF
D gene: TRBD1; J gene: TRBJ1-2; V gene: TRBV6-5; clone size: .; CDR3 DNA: TGTGCCAGCAGTTACTCTCGGGACAGGAACTATGGCTACACCTTC; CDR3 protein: CASSYSRDRNYGYTF
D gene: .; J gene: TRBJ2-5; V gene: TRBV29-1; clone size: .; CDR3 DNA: TGCAGCGTCGTGTCGCCCCTTAAGGGCTCTCAAGAGACCCAGTACTTC; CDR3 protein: CSVVSPLKGSQETQYF